Listed below are T cell receptor beta chains from one sample, sequenced in a study of blood T cells in healthy people across ages. In TCRdb, the 5' RACE reads were re-called with MiXCR into one record per CDR3 protein. The sample yields approximately 670,000 distinct CDR3 sequences, around two fifths seen once. Sequenced input: blood. The receptor set was obtained from a man older than 75 in good health. Both conserved end residues are part of each CDR3. The D gene is left open where the match is weak. Where a row states a size, it is once, few, many or the class of an expanded clone; other rows omit it.

CASSLRGGGTDTQYF | TGTGCCAGCAGTTTACGGGGAGGGGGCACAGATACGCAGTATTTT | TRBJ2-3 | TRBV12-3/TRBV12-4 | 15 | many | TRBD2
CASSPREAGGKPNEQFF | TGTGCCAGCAGTCCCCGGGAAGCGGGGGGGAAGCCAAATGAGCAGTTCTTC | TRBJ2-1 | TRBV12-3/TRBV12-4 | 17 | few | TRBD2
CASSLARGRGNEQFF | TGTGCCAGCAGCTTAGCGCGAGGCAGGGGCAATGAGCAGTTCTTC | TRBJ2-1 | TRBV7-2 | 15 | . | .
CASSRNVKETQYF | TGTGCCAGCAGCCGAAACGTCAAGGAGACCCAGTACTTC | TRBJ2-5 | TRBV11-2 | 13 | many | .
CSARPQGSSYGYTF | TGCAGTGCTAGGCCACAGGGGAGTAGCTATGGCTACACCTTC | TRBJ1-2 | TRBV20-1 | 14 | . | TRBD1
CSARDQQFELYEQYF | TGCAGTGCTAGAGATCAACAGTTTGAGCTCTACGAGCAGTACTTC | TRBJ2-7 | TRBV20-1 | 15 | few | .
CASSGTGGVQPQHF | TGTGCCAGCAGCGGGACAGGGGGCGTTCAGCCCCAGCATTTT | TRBJ1-5 | TRBV12-3/TRBV12-4 | 14 | few | TRBD1
CASSTVTETQYF | TGTGCCAGCAGCACCGTAACGGAGACCCAGTACTTC | TRBJ2-5 | TRBV7-8 | 12 | many | .
CASSLRGGRYGDTQYF | TGTGCCAGCAGCCTCAGAGGCGGGAGGTATGGAGATACGCAGTATTTT | TRBJ2-3 | TRBV7-2 | 16 | many | TRBD2
CASSLGDRVSDEQFF | TGTGCCAGCAGCTTGGGGGACAGGGTATCGGATGAGCAGTTCTTC | TRBJ2-1 | TRBV5-6 | 15 | few | TRBD1
CASSLGQGWNQPQHF | TGTGCCAGCAGCTTAGGGCAGGGTTGGAATCAGCCCCAGCATTTT | TRBJ1-5 | TRBV28 | 15 | . | .
CAGSVDTKSEQYF | TGTGCCGGCAGCGTGGACACAAAAAGCGAGCAGTACTTC | TRBJ2-7 | TRBV11-2 | 13 | . | .
CASSYFGQSQETQYF | TGTGCCAGCAGTTACTTCGGACAGAGCCAAGAGACCCAGTACTTC | TRBJ2-5 | TRBV6-2/TRBV6-3 | 15 | . | .
CATRAGGFQETQYF | TGTGCCACCAGGGCCGGGGGCTTCCAAGAGACCCAGTACTTC | TRBJ2-5 | TRBV24-1 | 14 | . | .
CASSQAGLAASYNEQFF | TGTGCCAGCAGCCAAGCCGGACTAGCAGCTTCCTACAATGAGCAGTTCTTC | TRBJ2-1 | TRBV4-2 | 17 | many | TRBD2
CASSYGLASETQYF | TGTGCCAGCAGTTACGGCCTAGCGAGTGAGACCCAGTACTTC | TRBJ2-5 | TRBV6-2/TRBV6-3 | 14 | . | .
CASSLGPGGNTQYF | TGTGCCAGCAGTTTAGGTCCGGGGGGGAATACGCAGTATTTT | TRBJ2-3 | TRBV12-3/TRBV12-4 | 14 | . | TRBD2
CASSPPGGDGYTF | TGTGCCAGCAGCCCTCCTGGGGGGGATGGCTACACCTTC | TRBJ1-2 | TRBV7-9 | 13 | few | .
CASRGGSSNQPQHF | TGTGCCAGCAGGGGGGGTAGCAGCAATCAGCCCCAGCATTTT | TRBJ1-5 | TRBV2 | 14 | . | .
CASSQQDEQYF | TGCGCCAGCAGCCAACAGGACGAGCAGTACTTC | TRBJ2-7 | TRBV10-2 | 11 | few | .
CASSASGSYNEQFF | TGCGCCAGCAGTGCCAGCGGGAGCTACAATGAGCAGTTCTTC | TRBJ2-1 | TRBV10-1 | 14 | many | TRBD2
CASSSTGGNQPQHF | TGTGCCAGCAGTTCCACAGGGGGCAATCAGCCCCAGCATTTT | TRBJ1-5 | TRBV12-3/TRBV12-4 | 14 | . | TRBD1
CASSYRGPADSYNEQFF | TGTGCCAGCAGTTACCGGGGTCCGGCGGACTCCTACAATGAGCAGTTCTTC | TRBJ2-1 | TRBV6-2/TRBV6-3 | 17 | . | .
CSARDRGRTKEKLFF | TGCAGTGCTAGAGATCGTGGACGAACGAAGGAAAAACTGTTTTTT | TRBJ1-4 | TRBV20-1 | 15 | . | .
CASSPSGTSGRGEQYF | TGTGCCAGCAGTCCCTCCGGGACTAGCGGGAGAGGTGAGCAGTACTTC | TRBJ2-7 | TRBV6-6 | 16 | once | TRBD2
CASMGGQVSYEQYF | TGTGCCAGCATGGGGGGACAGGTCTCCTACGAGCAGTACTTC | TRBJ2-7 | TRBV2 | 14 | . | TRBD1
CASSQDSGNYYYNEQFF | TGCGCCAGCAGCCAAGATAGCGGGAATTACTACTACAATGAGCAGTTCTTC | TRBJ2-1 | TRBV5-1 | 17 | few | TRBD2
CASSLVTGGYEQYF | TGTGCCAGCAGCTTAGTGACAGGGGGGTACGAGCAGTACTTC | TRBJ2-7 | TRBV7-8 | 14 | . | TRBD1
CASSLVVGLGTGELFF | TGTGCCAGCAGCTTAGTCGTTGGACTAGGAACCGGGGAGCTGTTTTTT | TRBJ2-2 | TRBV7-2 | 16 | . | TRBD2
CASSEDRGVRNEQFF | TGTGCCAGCAGTGAGGACCGGGGGGTTCGCAATGAGCAGTTCTTC | TRBJ2-1 | TRBV25-1 | 15 | few | TRBD2
CASSPRQGAGYEQYF | TGTGCCAGCAGCCCCAGGCAGGGTGCGGGCTACGAGCAGTACTTC | TRBJ2-7 | TRBV9 | 15 | . | .
CASSLAACEQFF | TGTGCCAGCAGTCTAGCGGCATGTGAGCAGTTCTTC | TRBJ2-1 | TRBV6-2/TRBV6-3 | 12 | . | TRBD2
CASSSDAGTALREQYF | TGCGCCAGCAGCTCGGACGCCGGGACAGCCCTTCGCGAGCAGTACTTC | TRBJ2-7 | TRBV5-1 | 16 | few | TRBD1
CASSYPAYRQSSYEQYF | TGTGCCAGCAGTTACCCAGCCTACAGACAGAGCTCCTACGAGCAGTACTTC | TRBJ2-7 | TRBV6-6 | 17 | . | .
CASQSLGDNEQFF | TGTGCCAGCCAAAGCCTCGGCGACAATGAGCAGTTCTTC | TRBJ2-1 | TRBV12-3/TRBV12-4 | 13 | few | .
CASSLAVGGRGNIQYF | TGTGCCAGCAGCTTAGCGGTCGGCGGGCGGGGAAACATTCAGTACTTC | TRBJ2-4 | TRBV7-9 | 16 | . | .
CASSRGGTGNGCTF | TGTGCCAGCAGCCGGGGGGGGACAGGGAACGGCTGCACCTTC | TRBJ1-2 | TRBV12-3/TRBV12-4 | 14 | . | TRBD1
CASSEFPSRALFDPVYEQYF | TGTGCCAGCAGTGAATTCCCTTCAAGGGCCCTATTCGATCCGGTCTACGAGCAGTACTTC | TRBJ2-7 | TRBV6-4 | 20 | . | .
CASSRRGTDNEQFF | TGTGCCAGCAGCCGCCGAGGGACAGACAATGAGCAGTTCTTC | TRBJ2-1 | TRBV3-1 | 14 | few | TRBD1
CSARGQGANNSPLHF | TGCAGTGCTAGAGGCCAGGGGGCCAATAATTCACCCCTCCACTTT | TRBJ1-6 | TRBV20-1 | 15 | . | TRBD1
CASSTGQVIQETQYF | TGCGCCAGCAGCACTGGACAGGTGATCCAAGAGACCCAGTACTTC | TRBJ2-5 | TRBV5-1 | 15 | few | TRBD1
CASSLQPGETQFF | TGTGCCAGCAGCTTACAGCCGGGAGAGACCCAGTTCTTC | TRBJ2-1 | TRBV7-2 | 13 | few | .
CASSPPLGREWLETQYF | TGTGCCAGCAGCCCCCCCTTGGGCAGAGAGTGGTTGGAGACCCAGTACTTC | TRBJ2-5 | TRBV21-1 | 17 | few | .
CASSLSGETQYF | TGTGCCAGCAGCTTATCGGGAGAGACCCAGTACTTC | TRBJ2-5 | TRBV27 | 12 | many | .
CASSGTTGNTEAFF | TGTGCCAGCAGTGGGACGACAGGGAACACTGAAGCTTTCTTT | TRBJ1-1 | TRBV12-3/TRBV12-4 | 14 | once | .
CASSLVFRQGADEQYF | TGCGCCAGCAGCTTGGTGTTTAGGCAGGGGGCCGACGAGCAGTACTTC | TRBJ2-7 | TRBV5-1 | 16 | . | TRBD1
CASSLGARGRTDTQYF | TGTGCCAGCAGCTTAGGGGCTCGGGGGCGCACAGATACGCAGTATTTT | TRBJ2-3 | TRBV7-2 | 16 | . | .
CASSEFRGEETQYF | TGCGCCAGCAGTGAGTTTCGCGGCGAAGAGACCCAGTACTTC | TRBJ2-5 | TRBV10-1 | 14 | few | .
CASSLRAGTGELFF | TGTGCCAGCAGCCTCCGAGCGGGAACCGGGGAGTTGTTTTTT | TRBJ2-2 | TRBV11-3 | 14 | few | TRBD2
CASSGARGDEKLFF | TGCGCCAGCAGCGGGGCGCGGGGGGACGAAAAACTGTTTTTT | TRBJ1-4 | TRBV5-1 | 14 | . | .
CAISDATTGSTGELFF | TGTGCCATCAGTGACGCGACTACAGGGTCCACCGGGGAGCTGTTTTTT | TRBJ2-2 | TRBV10-3 | 16 | . | .
CASSSGGNSPYYEQYF | TGTGCCAGCAGCTCGGGGGGGAATTCCCCCTACTACGAGCAGTACTTC | TRBJ2-7 | TRBV7-9 | 16 | . | TRBD2
CASSGQAKESPHHF | TGTGCCAGCAGTGGACAGGCTAAGGAGTCACCCCACCACTTT | TRBJ1-6 | TRBV6-2/TRBV6-3 | 14 | . | TRBD1
CASSSGLGTYEQYF | TGTGCCAGCAGTTCCGGATTGGGGACCTACGAGCAGTACTTC | TRBJ2-7 | TRBV6-5 | 14 | . | .
CASSLPGTGSDTQYF | TGTGCCAGCAGCCTACCCGGGACAGGGAGTGATACGCAGTATTTT | TRBJ2-3 | TRBV5-5 | 15 | . | TRBD1
CASSNRQGANEQYF | TGTGCCAGCAGCAATCGACAGGGGGCAAACGAGCAGTACTTC | TRBJ2-7 | TRBV7-2 | 14 | . | TRBD1
CTGGEVRETQYF | TGCACAGGGGGCGAGGTCCGAGAGACCCAGTACTTC | TRBJ2-5 | TRBV29-1 | 12 | many | TRBD1
CASSDRAVQETQFF | TGTGCCAGCAGCGACAGGGCGGTCCAAGAGACCCAGTTCTTC | TRBJ2-1 | TRBV6-1 | 14 | . | TRBD1
CASSQSPRGDRMMKLFF | TGCGCCAGCAGCCAATCCCCCCGAGGGGACCGAATGATGAAACTGTTTTTT | TRBJ1-4 | TRBV4-3 | 17 | . | .
CSGGADTQYF | TGCAGCGGAGGGGCAGATACGCAGTATTTT | TRBJ2-3 | TRBV29-1 | 10 | . | .